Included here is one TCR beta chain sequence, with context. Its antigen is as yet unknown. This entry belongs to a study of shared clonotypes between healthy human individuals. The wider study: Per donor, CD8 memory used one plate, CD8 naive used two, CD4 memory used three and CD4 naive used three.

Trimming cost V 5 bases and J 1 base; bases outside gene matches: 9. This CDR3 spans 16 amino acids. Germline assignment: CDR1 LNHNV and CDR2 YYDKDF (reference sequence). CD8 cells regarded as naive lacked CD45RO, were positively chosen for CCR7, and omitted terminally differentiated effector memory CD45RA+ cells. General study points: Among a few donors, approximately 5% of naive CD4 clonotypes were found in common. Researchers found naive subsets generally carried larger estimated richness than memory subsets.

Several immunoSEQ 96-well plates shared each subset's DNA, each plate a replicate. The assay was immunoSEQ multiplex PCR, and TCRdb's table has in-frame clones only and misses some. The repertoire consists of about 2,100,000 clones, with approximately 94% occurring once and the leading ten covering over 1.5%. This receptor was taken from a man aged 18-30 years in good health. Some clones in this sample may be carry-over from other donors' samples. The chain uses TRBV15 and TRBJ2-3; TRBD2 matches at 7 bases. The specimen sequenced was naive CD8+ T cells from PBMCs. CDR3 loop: CATSGKAGFGTDTQYF. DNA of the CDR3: TGTGCCACCAGCGGAAAAGCGGGATTCGGCACAGATACGCAGTATTTT.